This TCR beta chain was sequenced in a study of cytomegalovirus exposure and HLA in healthy donors (dated by TCRdb to 2016 to 2017). Context from the whole study: An earlier analysis of under 600 of the donors reported roughly 300 Gb of sequence data and 100 million to 140 million unique TCR beta sequences from roughly 180 million T cells. Approximately 300 gigabases of sequencing data and roughly 90 million unique TCR sequences were included in an early release covering roughly 600 HLA-typed donors. Of the approximately 400 genotyped donors, roughly 80% were placed in the genetic ancestry cluster associated with self-reported Caucasian donors. The study was designed to test whether signatures of past pathogen exposure could be identified by cataloging public T cell receptors. The study used immunosequencing to profile the T cell repertoires of several hundred subjects and linked those repertoires to cytomegalovirus serostatus. A separate validation cohort of approximately 120 different subjects was used in addition to the roughly 670-subject first cohort. To predict cytomegalovirus infection status, the study combined high-throughput TCR immunosequencing, statistical association of individual TCRs with disease status, and machine learning. To study patterns of TCR occurrence, a later analysis re-analyzed previously published TCR beta repertoires from around 670 donors and added high-resolution HLA genotyping. Rather than using new phenotypic data, the later analysis identified candidate immune exposures from TCR beta sequences and from how often those sequences occurred across donors. To decide whether each TCR beta V gene segment behaved as functional or pseudogenic, an earlier analysis of approximately 600 of the donors relied on high-throughput TCR beta sequencing. Donor age, sex, ethnicity and CMV serostatus were compiled alongside the repertoire data. A later genetic analysis used genome-wide SNP genotypes for about 65% of the 666 donors, treating that subset as a discovery cohort. All discovery cohort repertoires had been generated using a single sequencing platform. Both class I and class II loci were covered by HLA typing, at four-digit resolution. The number of donors typed differed by locus, with about 629-630 for A, B, C, DRB1 and DQB1, roughly 520 for DQA1, about 610 for DPA1, and around 430 for DPB1. Roughly five DR-DQ haplotypes were handled as single units for association and clustering, since linkage in the cohort was strong. Across some 400 genotyped donors of the cohort, an average of about 250,000 unique TCR beta nucleotide sequences per donor were sequenced, and roughly 20% of those sequences were non-productive. Study-wide conclusions, independent of this receptor: In an earlier analysis of some 500 of the donors, most TCR beta V segments were observed in productive rearrangements about 87% or about 30% of the time, broadly matching IMGT annotations. Assigning TCR associations to individual alleles was difficult when HLA alleles, especially DR and DQ, strongly co-occurred. Most CMV-associated TCR beta chains appeared to be HLA-restricted in a later analysis, and the HLA associations seemed to be driven largely by CMV exposure. In a later genetic analysis, fewer N-insertions in productive TCRs were reported among donors in an Asian-associated ancestry cluster than the approximately 670-donor mean. A few of the identified cytomegalovirus-associated TCR beta chains were confirmed in vitro to be specific for cytomegalovirus antigens. Correlated functional status among segregating V segments might be attributable to linkage disequilibrium, but an unknown experimental factor could not be ruled out. Only TCR beta chains were sequenced in this cohort, and the absence of alpha or paired-chain data limited detectable features. A group of highly shared sequence variants was considered likely to be a technical artifact of the sequencing pipeline. A later analysis found that TCR association rates varied across HLA loci, with DRB1 alleles showing the most associated TCRs and HLA-C alleles the fewest. In a later analysis, HLA-associated TCR beta chains were found to be more clonally expanded and to have lower generation probabilities than equally common non-associated chains. It was suggested by the authors that the approach could potentially be generalized to other disease states and immunological phenotypes. About 17 rarely observed V segments, including chromosome 9 orphons, were excluded from the earlier analysis of just under 600 of the donors because counts were too low. V-gene and J-gene trimming of TCR beta chains was associated with a missense DCLRE1C variant in a later genetic analysis, and the association was replicated in an independent cohort. The presence/absence analyses assumed that sequencing depth was roughly uniform across donors, and that assumption may not be true. In both the original and validation cohorts, the classifier was reported to diagnose cytomegalovirus status with high specificity and sensitivity. Several of the top co-occurrence clusters appeared to be linked to parvovirus B19, influenza, CMV and Epstein-Barr virus, according to a later analysis. Because HLA typing was missing for some donors at each locus, association tests included only the typed subset. A further reported finding was that TCR beta sequences accurately predicted the HLA-A and HLA-B alleles for most subjects in the first cohort. Across donors, most TCR sequences were observed very rarely, whereas some public TCRs were present in many individuals. A later analysis associated 15,000 to 20,000 TCR beta sequences with specific HLA alleles at a false discovery rate of 0.05. The only immune exposure information available for the cohort was CMV serostatus. The 87-base-pair reads could not distinguish some IMGT-functional V segments, including TRBV6-2 and TRBV6-3, so those segments were excluded. The study listed 164 TCR beta chains as associated with cytomegalovirus.

Details on this clone: The antigen it binds to is not known.

In total, 500 to 700 healthy bone marrow donors made up the cohort. At the time of sampling, all cohort members were nominally healthy, though unrecorded immune exposures were likely present. The donor was CMV seronegative and was included in the group of a few hundred seronegative cohort members. Every donor gave a peripheral blood sample, and the peripheral blood mononuclear cells from that sample were used for TCR beta sequencing. The Qiagen DNeasy Blood Extraction Kit was used to extract genomic DNA from the blood cell samples. The germline V gene provides CDR1 MRHNA and CDR2 SNTAGT. Trimming leaves V shorter by 3 bases and J shorter by 2 bases, with the junction holding 3 bases beyond the gene matches. The CDR3 starts with the cysteine, ends with the phenylalanine, and has 15 residues. Only the CDR3 DNA stays, 45 bases, in frame from base 1. The method behind the library was the immunoSEQ multiplex PCR assay. A mixture of 60 forward primers for TCR Vbeta segments and 13 reverse primers for TCR Jbeta segments was used in the multiplex PCR. A multiplex PCR assay on genomic DNA amplified the CDR3 region of rearranged TCR beta genes. The amplified TCR beta libraries were sequenced on the Illumina HiSeq System as 87-base-pair reads. As for the authors' bioinformatics: Across the 670 or so repertoires, a later analysis counted 78 million or so unique TCR beta chains, approximately 10 million of which were shared by at least two donors. Raw reads were error-corrected and collapsed into unique sequences by a nearest-neighbor algorithm in which closely related sequences were merged to remove PCR and sequencing errors. V, D and J gene segments were assigned by aligning CDR3 sequences to IMGT reference sequences. For a sequence to be retained, at least a six-nucleotide match to both a V gene segment and a J gene segment was required. Rearrangements were classified as productive when the CDR3 lacked stop codons and remained in frame with V and J, and all other rearrangements were classified as non-productive. Following IMGT convention, CDR3 was defined as the stretch from the second conserved V-encoded cysteine up to the conserved J-encoded phenylalanine. In an earlier analysis of 500 to 650 of the donors, sequences lacking an unambiguous match to a single V gene segment were excluded. An earlier analysis of several hundred of the donors called V segments functional above 56.7% productive rearrangements and segregating when the between-donor standard deviation exceeded 5%. A statistical classification framework was developed to diagnose cytomegalovirus status using the catalog of TCR beta chain sequences. V and J gene assignment, in a later analysis, came from comparing TCR nucleotide sequences with IMGT/GENE-DB human TR gene sequences. A later analysis assigned CDR3 sequences and most-parsimonious VDJ recombination scenarios with the TCRdist pipeline. In a later analysis, each TCR beta chain was defined by its CDR3 amino acid sequence together with its V-gene family, and reads lacking a unique V-gene family were excluded. A later analysis removed 592 highly shared, low-generation-probability nucleotide sequences to deal with suspected cross-contamination and a sequencing artifact. In a later analysis, a clonal expansion index for each public chain was calculated from normalized within-repertoire ranks of inferred template counts. In a later analysis, generation probabilities were computed with a VDJ recombination model fitted to out-of-frame rearrangements, and the resulting probabilities were checked against IGoR. Hypergeometric tests were used in a later analysis to score TCR-TCR, TCR-HLA and TCR-CMV co-occurrence, with a repertoire-size bias correction applied to the TCR pairs. A later analysis estimated false discovery rates by permuting HLA or CMV assignments 20 times. In a later analysis, co-occurring TCRs were grouped using DBSCAN, and TCRdist sequence similarity was added for clustering within HLA-allele-positive subsets. Repertoires with fewer than 30,000 or more than 120,000 public chains were left out of co-occurrence clustering, as were about five repertoires with anomalous nucleotide sharing. The table was pulled from immuneACCESS by TCRdb, which kept in-frame rearrangements only. Such tables lose some clones; where checked, under half of the loss comes from unresolved V genes, and the rest has no known cause. V and J calls and clone size are those listed in that table; D and trimming were worked out from the DNA. The sample's table covers around 100,000 clones. 3.5% of the sample is taken by the ten largest.

The source is a middle-aged man in good health and CMV-seronegative. Sequenced material: PBMCs. The chain is made from TRBV6-4 and TRBJ2-5; 10 bases in between match TRBD2. The CDR3 region has the sequence CASSERAGGQETQYF. In nucleotides, the sequence is TGTGCCAGCAGTGAAAGAGCGGGGGGGCAAGAGACCCAGTACTTC.